This TCR beta chain was retrieved from a study of CD8+CD57+ T cells in acquired aplastic anemia. Study context: Mean DNA quantity obtained from sorted CD4+ and CD8+ cells was 3 to 3.5 ug. Study-level findings and limits: Patients and controls had CD8+ Simpson's diversity values that were not significantly distinct. Between patients and controls, twenty-nine CD8+ CDR3 sequences were found in common.

The CDR3 spans 13 residues. Trimming at V came to 6 bases and at J to 6 bases, leaving 4 bases not matched to a gene. Germline V gene lookup returns CDR1 ENHRY and CDR2 SYGVKD. Genomic DNA served as template for TCR beta VDJ and CDR3 profiling. TCRdb reanalysed the reads using MiXCR and keeps one entry per CDR3 protein. The sample includes some 280,000 distinct CDR3 sequences, around 60% of them seen just once. As concerns this clonotype: Its antigen is undetermined.

The sequence derives from a human donor with severe aplastic anemia or a healthy control (not recorded which). Sample: sorted CD4+, CD8+, or CD8+CD57+ T cells (not recorded which) from PBMCs. The chain recombines TRBV10-3 with TRBJ2-3, with 9 bases fitting TRBD2. CDR3 sequence reads: CAISLAGADTQYF. The CDR3 region has the DNA TGTGCCATCAGCTTAGCGGGAGCGGATACGCAGTATTTT.